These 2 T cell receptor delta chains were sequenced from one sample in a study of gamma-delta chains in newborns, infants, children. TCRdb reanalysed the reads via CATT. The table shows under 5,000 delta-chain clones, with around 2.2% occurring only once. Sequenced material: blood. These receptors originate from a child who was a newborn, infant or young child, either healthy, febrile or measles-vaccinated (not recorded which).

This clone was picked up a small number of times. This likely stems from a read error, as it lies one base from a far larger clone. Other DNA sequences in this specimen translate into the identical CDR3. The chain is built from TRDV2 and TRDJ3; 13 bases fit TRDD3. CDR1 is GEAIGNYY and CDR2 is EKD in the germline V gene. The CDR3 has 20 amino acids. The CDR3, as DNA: TGTGCCTGTGATAAAGTACTGGGGGATACGCGCTCCTGGGACACCCGGCAGATGTTTTTC. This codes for CACDKVLGDTRSWDTRQMFF.

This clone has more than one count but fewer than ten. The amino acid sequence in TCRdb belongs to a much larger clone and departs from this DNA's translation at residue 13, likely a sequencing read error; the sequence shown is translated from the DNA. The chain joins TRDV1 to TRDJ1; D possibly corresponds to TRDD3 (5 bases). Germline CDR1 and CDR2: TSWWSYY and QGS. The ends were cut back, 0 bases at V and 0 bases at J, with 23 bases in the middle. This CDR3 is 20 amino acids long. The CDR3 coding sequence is TGTGCTCTTGGGGAACTTAACGGTCCCTCCCGGGGGCCCTACACCGATAAACTCATCTTT. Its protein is CALGELNGPSRGPYTDKLIF.